Sequencing of this T cell receptor beta chain was carried out in a study of graft-versus-host responses after intestinal transplantation. Study background: All recipients got anti-thymocyte globulin induction, then tacrolimus and steroids for three to four years. Study conclusions and caveats: Allografts of one patient group, those with graft-donor T cell macrochimerism, had high graft-versus-host to host-versus-graft clonal ratios.

Trimming at V came to 2 bases and at J to 0 bases, leaving 3 bases not matched to a gene. In germline, CDR1 is MGHDK, CDR2 SYGVNS. This CDR3 region has 16 residues. The data were produced by immunoSEQ multiplex PCR, yet TCRdb's version contains in-frame clones alone and is incomplete. The sample has approximately 110,000 clones, roughly 93% seen once. As concerns this clone: Its antigen is as yet unknown.

The V call is TRBV25-1, the J call TRBJ2-1, with TRBD1 matching 8 bases. Sequencing was performed on unstimulated CD8+ T cells sorted from spleen or lymph node cells, taken before transplant. The receptor was isolated from a human donor who was the organ donor for an intestinal transplant. CDR3 bases: TGTGCCAGCAGTGAAAAACAGGGGGTCTCCTACAATGAGCAGTTCTTC. Residues: CASSEKQGVSYNEQFF.